This T cell receptor beta chain was sequenced during a study of shared clonotypes between healthy human individuals. The study, taken as a whole, reports: Genetic and exposure-history diversity was limited by the few donors.

When samples were unsorted, roughly 100 million PBMCs were used for genomic DNA. Notes on this clone: The antigen is not known. The same CDR3 can be traced to other DNA sequences in this sample.

Assay: immunoSEQ multiplex PCR; the TCRdb copy retains only in-frame clones and omits some. The table shows roughly 500,000 clones, with approximately 82% occurring only once. The sample taken for sequencing was PBMCs. The TCR originated in a woman aged 40 to 50 in good health. Some clones in this sample may be carry-over from other donors' samples.

This CDR3 is CASSPPSTDTQYF. The CDR3 DNA sequence: TGTGCCAGCAGTCCCCCCTCCACAGATACGCAGTATTTT. The rearrangement joins TRBV28 to TRBJ2-3; the D is unclear. V was shortened by 5 bases and J by 2 bases, with 8 bases between the two germline ends. The germline CDR1 and CDR2 sequences are MDHEN and SYDVKM. The CDR3 loop spans 13 amino acids.